A selection of T cell receptor beta chains follows, all from one sample in a study of T cell responses to AZD1222 COVID-19 vaccine. Only in-frame clones appear in the TCRdb table, and some are missing; sequencing was by immunoSEQ multiplex PCR. In the table there are 130,000 to 150,000 clones, around 92% of which are singletons. This specimen consisted of peripheral blood, obtained on day 0 of AZD1222 vaccination. These receptors were collected from an adult in good health. Each CDR3 is given with its conserved first and last residue. Fields, in order: V gene, clone size, D gene, J gene, CDR3 protein, CDR3 DNA. The D gene is left open where the match is weak. Clone size appears in some rows only: once, few, many, or a class for an expanded clone.

TRBV7-2	once	TRBD1	TRBJ1-2	CASSLRDSYGYTF	TGTGCCAGCAGCTTAAGGGACAGCTATGGCTACACCTTC
TRBV7-5	-	-	TRBJ2-1	CARSFGPRDNEQFF	TGTGCCAGAAGCTTCGGCCCCAGGGACAATGAGCAGTTCTTC
TRBV27	-	TRBD1	TRBJ1-5	CASSSTGPPQPQHF	TGTGCCAGCAGTTCGACAGGGCCTCCTCAGCCCCAGCATTTT
TRBV10-3	-	TRBD1	TRBJ1-1	CAISPNRGQDTEAFF	TGTGCCATCAGCCCGAACAGGGGGCAGGACACTGAAGCTTTCTTT
TRBV7-9	-	-	TRBJ2-1	CASTEGAPLFF	TGTGCCAGCACCGAGGGAGCTCCCCTGTTCTTC
TRBV7-3	-	-	TRBJ2-1	CASSPSPTAQGSDNEQFF	TGTGCCAGCAGCCCGTCACCCACAGCCCAGGGGTCAGACAATGAGCAGTTCTTC
TRBV5-1	-	-	TRBJ2-3	CASSLDSRSSTDTQYF	TGCGCCAGCAGCTTGGACTCGCGGTCTAGCACAGATACGCAGTATTTT
TRBV18	-	-	TRBJ1-4	CASSETGTREKLFF	TGTGCCAGCTCAGAGACTGGGACGAGGGAAAAACTGTTTTTT
TRBV19	-	-	TRBJ1-4	CASRPIQNPNEKLFF	TGTGCCAGTCGGCCTATACAGAACCCGAATGAAAAACTGTTTTTT
TRBV11-2	-	TRBD1	TRBJ1-1	CASTIGDRGTEAFF	TGTGCCAGCACAATTGGGGACAGGGGGACTGAAGCTTTCTTT
TRBV28	-	-	TRBJ2-2	CASISPGHQNTGELFF	TGTGCCAGCATCTCCCCGGGACACCAGAACACCGGGGAGCTGTTTTTT
TRBV5-1	-	-	TRBJ1-6	CASSPRGGGDSPLHF	TGCGCCAGCAGCCCCCGGGGCGGCGGAGATTCACCCCTCCACTTT
TRBV5-1	-	-	TRBJ2-2	CASSVNIGSGAGELFF	TGCGCCAGCAGCGTAAACATTGGATCAGGCGCCGGGGAGCTGTTTTTT
TRBV7-2	-	-	TRBJ2-3	CASSFSRERDTQYF	TGTGCCAGCAGCTTCAGCCGGGAGCGAGATACGCAGTATTTT
TRBV18	-	-	TRBJ1-2	CASSGTKDYGYTF	TGTGCCAGCTCCGGAACCAAGGACTATGGCTACACCTTC
TRBV7-2	-	-	TRBJ2-7	CASSLVQGPTYEQYF	TGTGCCAGCAGCTTAGTACAGGGCCCCACCTACGAGCAGTACTTC
TRBV3-1/TRBV3-2	few	-	TRBJ2-7	CASSQTARGEQYF	TGTGCCAGCAGCCAAACAGCTAGGGGCGAGCAGTACTTC
TRBV5-1	-	-	TRBJ2-1	CASSLVFEQFF	TGCGCCAGCAGTCTCGTCTTTGAGCAGTTCTTC
TRBV7-3	-	TRBD2	TRBJ2-1	CASSLSASGAPNEQFF	TGTGCCAGCAGCTTATCGGCTAGCGGGGCCCCCAATGAGCAGTTCTTC
TRBV9	-	TRBD2	TRBJ2-3	CASSARLAGGTAVWDTQYF	TGTGCCAGCAGCGCCAGACTAGCGGGGGGAACTGCGGTCTGGGATACGCAGTATTTT
TRBV28	-	TRBD1	TRBJ2-7	CAIMTGTGSHEQYF	TGTGCCATCATGACGGGGACAGGGTCCCACGAGCAGTACTTC
TRBV10-3	-	-	TRBJ1-5	CAISASLGFGNQPQHF	TGTGCCATCAGCGCAAGCTTGGGGTTTGGCAATCAGCCCCAGCATTTT
TRBV25-1	-	-	TRBJ2-2	CASSGPVTTGELFF	TGTGCCAGCAGTGGCCCAGTAACCACCGGGGAGCTGTTTTTT
TRBV4-1	-	-	TRBJ2-7	CASSQDPGGAYEQYF	TGCGCCAGCAGCCAAGATCCCGGGGGAGCCTACGAGCAGTACTTC
TRBV6-6	-	-	TRBJ1-2	CASINGQGRYYGYTF	TGTGCCAGCATCAACGGGCAGGGGCGGTACTATGGCTACACCTTC
TRBV2	-	-	TRBJ2-7	CASSRDPSSYEQYF	TGTGCCAGCAGTCGGGACCCGAGCTCCTACGAGCAGTACTTC
TRBV7-2	-	-	TRBJ2-2	CASSPQVVTGELFF	TGTGCCAGCAGCCCCCAGGTTGTCACCGGGGAGCTGTTTTTT
TRBV2	-	-	TRBJ2-5	CASSDSELETQYF	TGTGCCAGCAGTGACTCCGAGTTAGAGACCCAGTACTTC
TRBV7-8	-	-	TRBJ1-1	CASSLRQANTEAFF	TGTGCCAGCAGCCTAAGACAAGCGAACACTGAAGCTTTCTTT
TRBV12-3/TRBV12-4	-	TRBD1	TRBJ1-5	CASSRGQGRPQHF	TGTGCCAGCAGTAGAGGACAGGGACGGCCCCAGCATTTT
TRBV6-2/TRBV6-3	-	-	TRBJ2-2	CASSNPGGRDTGELFF	TGTGCCAGCAGTAACCCCGGGGGCAGGGACACCGGGGAGCTGTTTTTT
TRBV28	-	-	TRBJ1-4	CASRRTRTEKLFF	TGTGCCAGCCGCAGGACAAGGACTGAAAAACTGTTTTTT
TRBV10-2	-	TRBD1	TRBJ1-1	CASSGGDRVTEAFF	TGCGCCAGCAGTGGTGGGGACAGGGTAACTGAAGCTTTTTTT
TRBV3-1/TRBV3-2	-	-	TRBJ2-3	CASSQGGADTQYF	TGTGCCAGCAGCCAAGGCGGAGCAGATACGCAGTATTTT
TRBV7-9	-	-	TRBJ2-3	CASSPTGVLSTDRYF	TGTGCCAGCAGCCCGACGGGGGTTTTATCCACAGATAGGTATTTT
TRBV28	-	TRBD1	TRBJ1-5	CASSHRDRALFRPQHF	TGTGCCAGCAGCCACCGGGACAGGGCCCTCTTTCGTCCCCAGCATTTT
TRBV5-6	-	-	TRBJ2-1	CASSPTGNTVHEQFF	TGTGCCAGCAGCCCTACAGGGAATACGGTCCATGAGCAGTTCTTC
TRBV5-1	-	-	TRBJ2-1	CASSLPWTSANEQFF	TGCGCCAGCAGTCTGCCTTGGACTTCGGCCAATGAGCAGTTCTTC
TRBV27	few	-	TRBJ2-1	CASSLRYINNEQFF	TGTGCCAGCAGTCTACGATACATTAACAATGAGCAGTTCTTC
TRBV11-2	-	TRBD1	TRBJ1-1	CASRNTGVGTEAFF	TGTGCCAGCAGGAATACAGGGGTCGGCACTGAAGCTTTCTTT
TRBV18	-	TRBD1	TRBJ2-5	CASSGDREETQYF	TGTGCCAGCTCAGGGGACAGGGAAGAGACCCAGTACTTC
TRBV5-4	-	-	TRBJ2-6	CASSFNTASGANVLTF	TGTGCCAGCAGCTTTAATACTGCCTCTGGGGCCAACGTCCTGACTTTC
TRBV5-1	-	-	TRBJ1-3	CASSVLSGNTIYF	TGCGCCAGCAGCGTCCTCTCTGGAAACACCATATATTTT
TRBV5-4	-	-	TRBJ1-2	CASSLEVGTHYGYTF	TGTGCCAGCAGCTTGGAGGTCGGGACCCACTATGGCTACACCTTC
TRBV19	few	TRBD1	TRBJ1-2	CASSITGGYTF	TGTGCCAGTAGTATCACAGGGGGGTACACCTTC
TRBV24-1	-	TRBD2	TRBJ2-1	CATSDPRGGAGNEQFF	TGTGCCACCAGTGACCCGCGCGGGGGGGCGGGCAATGAGCAGTTCTTC
TRBV6-5	once	-	TRBJ1-2	CASSYSDQGRYGYTF	TGTGCCAGCAGTTACTCGGACCAGGGACGCTATGGCTACACCTTC
TRBV9	-	TRBD1	TRBJ1-6	CASSKGQAYNSPLHF	TGTGCCAGCAGCAAGGGACAGGCCTATAATTCACCCCTCCACTTT
TRBV10-3	-	-	TRBJ2-7	CAISESGGTYEQYF	TGTGCCATCAGTGAGTCTGGCGGAACCTACGAGCAGTACTTC
TRBV10-1	-	-	TRBJ2-3	CASRGVWTDTQYF	TGCGCCAGCAGAGGGGTTTGGACAGATACGCAGTATTTT
TRBV27	few	-	TRBJ2-5	CASSSGPQETQYF	TGTGCCAGCAGTTCGGGACCCCAGGAGACCCAGTACTTC
TRBV18	-	-	TRBJ1-4	CASSRTGTDNEKLFF	TGTGCCAGCTCACGGACCGGGACGGATAATGAAAAACTGTTTTTT